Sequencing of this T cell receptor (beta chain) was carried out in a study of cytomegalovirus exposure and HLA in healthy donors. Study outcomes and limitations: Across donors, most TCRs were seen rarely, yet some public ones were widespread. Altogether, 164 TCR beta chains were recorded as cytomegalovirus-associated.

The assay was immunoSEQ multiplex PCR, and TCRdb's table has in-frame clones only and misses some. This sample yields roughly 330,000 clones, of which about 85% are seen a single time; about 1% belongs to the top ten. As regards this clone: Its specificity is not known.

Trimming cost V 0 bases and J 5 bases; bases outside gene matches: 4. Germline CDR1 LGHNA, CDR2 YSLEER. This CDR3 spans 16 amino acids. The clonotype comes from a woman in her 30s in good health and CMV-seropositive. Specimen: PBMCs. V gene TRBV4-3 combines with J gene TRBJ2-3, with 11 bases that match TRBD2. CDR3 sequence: CASSQELAGALDTQYF. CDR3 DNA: TGCGCCAGCAGCCAAGAACTAGCGGGGGCTCTAGATACGCAGTATTTT.